The T cell receptor beta chain described here comes from a study of CD4 T cells in relation to SARS-CoV-2 and coronaviruses. Study at large: A couple of subjects were Hispanic; patients were eight or nine males and a handful of females.

CDR1 SNHLY and CDR2 FYNNEI come from the germline V gene. V lost 5 bases, J lost 9 bases, and 4 bases stayed unmatched. CDR3 length: 14 residues. TCRdb's copy holds only in-frame clones and misses some; the assay was immunoSEQ multiplex PCR. Among about 56,000 clones listed, just over 90% were seen once. Material for sequencing was naive CD4+ T cells from PBMCs. Subset: naive CD4+ T cells isolated by negative enrichment. The TCR was taken from an adult with COVID-19. The J gene is TRBJ2-1, the V gene TRBV2, with 13 bases matching TRBD2. CDR3 protein: CASSQTSGRSEQFF. CDR3 bases: TGTGCCAGCAGTCAGACTAGCGGGAGGTCTGAGCAGTTCTTC. The entire variable domain, with the rest obtained from reference TRBV2 and TRBJ2-1, is as follows: EPEVTQTPSHQVTQMGQEVILRCVPISNHLYFYWYRQILGQKVEFLVSFYNNEISEKSEIFDDQFSVERPDGSNFTLKIRSTKLEDSAMYFCASSQTSGRSEQFFGPGTRLTVL.